This TCR beta chain was obtained from a study of blood T cell repertoires in COVID-19. Study-wide background: COVID-19 samples collected from the United States, Italy and Spain covered acute and convalescent phases. The cDNA or gDNA used as material had been derived from T cells, B-cell-depleted T cells, or PBMCs.

Patients from Seattle were sampled longitudinally, starting during active infection. The CDR3 consists of 15 residues. Per the germline V gene, CDR1 is SGHTA and CDR2 is FQGTGA. J was trimmed by 6 bases and V by 3 bases; bases with no gene match: 6. As handled by the study authors: Reference gene primer amplification gave estimated nucleated cell counts. Sequenced by immunoSEQ multiplex PCR; TCRdb stores in-frame clones only, minus some. V, J and clone size derive from that table, while D and trimming were established from the DNA sequence. The table has fewer than 300,000 clones, 84% seen once. This sequence joins TRBV7-3 and TRBJ2-1, with TRBD2 matching over 9 bases. Sequencing input: peripheral blood. This clonotype was obtained from a person in their 70s with COVID-19, enrolled during active disease. The CDR3 loop is CASSLVSGGFNEQFF. CDR3 nucleotide sequence: TGTGCCAGCAGCTTGGTAAGCGGGGGGTTCAATGAGCAGTTCTTC.